A selection of T cell receptor beta chains follows, all from one sample in a study of blood T cell repertoires in COVID-19. Clones were sequenced by immunoSEQ multiplex PCR, and TCRdb holds only the in-frame ones, with some missing. Of around 160,000 clones listed, 85% were seen once; the top ten hold roughly 2.9%. Sequences were obtained from peripheral blood. Receptors originate from a middle-aged woman with active or convalescent COVID-19. Each CDR3 is given without its conserved first and last residue. The D gene is left open where the match is weak.

v_call: TRBV9; j_call: TRBJ2-1; d_call: -; cdr3_aa: ASSPVLSGGSGAYNEQF
v_call: TRBV19; j_call: TRBJ1-2; d_call: -; cdr3_aa: ASSIEDIPPTNYGYT
v_call: TRBV28; j_call: TRBJ1-2; d_call: -; cdr3_aa: ASSSPGQSQGP
v_call: TRBV7-9; j_call: TRBJ2-5; d_call: TRBD1; cdr3_aa: ASSSGQGKQTQY
v_call: TRBV30; j_call: TRBJ1-3; d_call: -; cdr3_aa: AWSVKGLGSGNTIY
v_call: TRBV3-1/TRBV3-2; j_call: TRBJ1-1; d_call: TRBD1; cdr3_aa: ASRAQGALSEAF
v_call: TRBV2; j_call: TRBJ1-1; d_call: -; cdr3_aa: ASGGEYTEAF
v_call: TRBV28; j_call: TRBJ1-3; d_call: TRBD1; cdr3_aa: ASSLTGATGNTIY
v_call: TRBV28; j_call: TRBJ2-7; d_call: -; cdr3_aa: ASGGGVGGPSYEQY
v_call: TRBV27; j_call: TRBJ1-4; d_call: -; cdr3_aa: ASSPLGDRTNEKLF
v_call: TRBV18; j_call: TRBJ1-2; d_call: -; cdr3_aa: ASSLDQGPYGYT
v_call: TRBV12-3/TRBV12-4; j_call: TRBJ1-4; d_call: TRBD1; cdr3_aa: ASSRQGREKLF
v_call: TRBV2; j_call: TRBJ1-5; d_call: -; cdr3_aa: ASHRVSNQPQH
v_call: TRBV5-1; j_call: TRBJ1-3; d_call: -; cdr3_aa: ASSFSAGNTIY
v_call: TRBV3-1/TRBV3-2; j_call: TRBJ2-2; d_call: TRBD2; cdr3_aa: ASSQDLGSGRARHTGELF
v_call: TRBV7-2; j_call: TRBJ1-5; d_call: TRBD1; cdr3_aa: ASSPHGTGKQPQH
v_call: TRBV5-4; j_call: TRBJ2-5; d_call: -; cdr3_aa: ASSAPGLGQKETQY
v_call: TRBV5-6; j_call: TRBJ2-7; d_call: TRBD2; cdr3_aa: ASSLGKRGD
v_call: TRBV29-1; j_call: TRBJ1-1; d_call: -; cdr3_aa: SAGMVMNTEAF
v_call: TRBV7-9; j_call: TRBJ1-2; d_call: -; cdr3_aa: ALGGGYLNYGYT
v_call: TRBV5-4; j_call: TRBJ1-1; d_call: -; cdr3_aa: ASSLEAGNTEAF
v_call: TRBV18; j_call: TRBJ2-5; d_call: TRBD2; cdr3_aa: ASSPPSGRALETQY
v_call: TRBV6-5; j_call: TRBJ2-1; d_call: TRBD2; cdr3_aa: ASNTGGLWYNEQF
v_call: TRBV2; j_call: TRBJ2-7; d_call: TRBD1; cdr3_aa: ASSEQGAGEQY
v_call: TRBV27; j_call: TRBJ2-7; d_call: TRBD2; cdr3_aa: ASSLSGSGRRSYEQY
v_call: TRBV10-1; j_call: TRBJ2-3; d_call: -; cdr3_aa: ASSQRVGAHSTDTQY
v_call: TRBV5-1; j_call: TRBJ1-4; d_call: TRBD1; cdr3_aa: ASSPTGLRGNEKLF
v_call: TRBV27; j_call: TRBJ1-5; d_call: -; cdr3_aa: ASRSRGKPQH
v_call: TRBV10-2; j_call: TRBJ1-1; d_call: -; cdr3_aa: ASSESYGDTEAF
v_call: TRBV5-1; j_call: TRBJ1-1; d_call: TRBD1; cdr3_aa: ASTDVQGARGEAF
v_call: TRBV30; j_call: TRBJ1-5; d_call: -; cdr3_aa: AWGRLNSNQPQH
v_call: TRBV30; j_call: TRBJ2-7; d_call: TRBD1; cdr3_aa: AWSRQGGRYEQY
v_call: TRBV3-1/TRBV3-2; j_call: TRBJ2-1; d_call: -; cdr3_aa: ASSRRSSGEGSNEQF
v_call: TRBV24-1; j_call: TRBJ2-2; d_call: -; cdr3_aa: ATSDLGVQGTGELF
v_call: TRBV19; j_call: TRBJ2-5; d_call: TRBD1; cdr3_aa: ASSIRDRRGETQY
v_call: TRBV6-5; j_call: TRBJ2-2; d_call: -; cdr3_aa: ASSYSRGLAGELF
v_call: TRBV7-9; j_call: TRBJ1-2; d_call: -; cdr3_aa: ASTPGGWTLDYGYT
v_call: TRBV28; j_call: TRBJ2-7; d_call: TRBD1; cdr3_aa: ASSFFAGTGTSSYEQY
v_call: TRBV11-2; j_call: TRBJ1-1; d_call: TRBD1; cdr3_aa: ASSLGGGAEAF
v_call: TRBV15; j_call: TRBJ2-4; d_call: TRBD1; cdr3_aa: ATSSTPSRDRGRENIQY
v_call: TRBV6-1; j_call: TRBJ1-5; d_call: -; cdr3_aa: ASSEGGRPQH
v_call: TRBV2; j_call: TRBJ1-5; d_call: TRBD1; cdr3_aa: ASSAGTGTGYQPQH
v_call: TRBV5-4; j_call: TRBJ2-1; d_call: TRBD2; cdr3_aa: ASSASGRAYNEQF
v_call: TRBV2; j_call: TRBJ1-4; d_call: -; cdr3_aa: ASLGSFGAEKLF
v_call: TRBV4-1; j_call: TRBJ2-1; d_call: TRBD1; cdr3_aa: ASSQEDRGPPRYNEQF
v_call: TRBV27; j_call: TRBJ1-1; d_call: -; cdr3_aa: ASSSILNTEAF
v_call: TRBV30; j_call: TRBJ2-3; d_call: TRBD2; cdr3_aa: AWRFAGVTDTQY
v_call: TRBV5-1; j_call: TRBJ2-7; d_call: TRBD1; cdr3_aa: ASSSRGITYEQY
v_call: TRBV15; j_call: TRBJ2-2; d_call: -; cdr3_aa: ATSRGDSQTGELF
v_call: TRBV28; j_call: TRBJ1-6; d_call: TRBD1; cdr3_aa: ASRLRDRGGSPLH
v_call: TRBV19; j_call: TRBJ2-5; d_call: TRBD2; cdr3_aa: ASSRPGLAGGKTQY
v_call: TRBV28; j_call: TRBJ1-2; d_call: -; cdr3_aa: ASSRGGEYGYT
v_call: TRBV29-1; j_call: TRBJ2-1; d_call: TRBD2; cdr3_aa: SLGEGTYNEQF
v_call: TRBV3-1/TRBV3-2; j_call: TRBJ2-7; d_call: TRBD2; cdr3_aa: ASSQESGTSGIKTYEQY
v_call: TRBV3-1/TRBV3-2; j_call: TRBJ1-4; d_call: -; cdr3_aa: ASSLRFSNEKLF